This T cell receptor (beta chain) comes out of a study of CD8 T cell repertoires and HIV-1 epitope variants (dated by TCRdb to 2018 to 2020). Describing the broader study: In separate culture wells, T cells were stimulated with each of twenty-five peptides that represented autologous and known Gag and Nef epitope variants. The control conditions were a CMV, EBV and flu peptide pool, the Ebola AY9 epitope as a negative control, and a well with no peptide. The epitopes tested covered three Gag epitope families plus Nef HW9 and YT9. T cells were enriched with the EasySep Human T Cell Enrichment Kit and co-cultured with equal numbers of autologous T cell-negative cells as antigen-presenting cells. For around 10 days the cultures were kept in IMDM with gentamicin, and on days 3 and 7 half of the media was changed with IL-2, IL-7 and IL-15 added. An aliquot of 1M T cells was saved as an uncultured baseline condition, separate from the 75 to 95 T cell cultures. A total of around 80 T cell cultures were run, with each culture condition done in triplicate except for one peptide, which was done in duplicate.

Including cysteine and phenylalanine, the CDR3 has 16 amino acids. Only the CDR3 part of the read is kept: 48 bases, read in frame from the first base. The germline V and J ends show losses of 6 bases and 5 bases respectively, and no gene match explains 9 bases of the junction. CDR1 MDHEN and CDR2 SYDVKM were looked up in the germline V gene. The immunoSEQ platform was used to sequence TCR beta CDR3 regions at survey depth. The QIAamp DNA micro kit was used to extract genomic DNA from every cultured and uncultured CD8+ T cell population. In the original analysis: Any sample with under 5,000 productive reads was excluded, and this exclusion removed about 7% of the roughly 75 cultures stimulated with HIV peptides. Sequences were trimmed to CDR3 by a MANAFEST web app, and nonproductive sequences, CDR3s under 5 amino acids, and sequences not starting with C or ending with F/W were removed. For a clonotype to count as antigen-specific, the clonotype had to expand relative to the no-peptide control in at least 2 of 3 replicates at FDR 0.01, and only within one epitope family. Specific clonotypes also needed at least fivefold higher frequency than in wells stimulated with peptides from other epitope families. This immuneACCESS table, as held by TCRdb, lists in-frame sequences with V and J called but not all clones. Of the missing ones, under half trace to an unresolved V gene in checked studies; the others have no known cause. From that table come the V and J calls and clone size; the DNA was used to work out D and trimming. The sample has thousands of clones on record, 60% to 65% of them singletons. The top ten clones comprise about 48% of the sample.

The full study reports these points: The assay could identify only TCR beta chains and pointed to proliferation in response to antigen, not to T cell function or cytokine profile. The Nef KF9 family was recognized by five clonotypes and the HW9 family by one, and no responses to the TAALDMSHF plasma variant were observed. Of the nine antigen-specific TCR beta clonotypes identified, roughly 6 appeared cross-reactive for autologous or known escape epitope variants.

This clone has just one count. What antigen it recognizes has not been identified. The input lacks base qualities; no much larger clone sits a single base away. The EasySep Human CD8+ T Cell Enrichment Kit was used on day 10 to isolate CD8+ T cells from every culture. The specimen sequenced was cultured CD8+ T cells derived from PBMCs. This chain is built from TRBV28 and TRBJ2-2; 10 bases in the middle match TRBD2. This receptor was taken from a male donor with HIV. The CDR3 reads CASSPLAGAGTGELFF. The nucleotides read TGTGCCAGCAGCCCGCTAGCGGGGGCGGGGACCGGGGAGCTGTTTTTT.